Each of the 13 T cell receptor beta chains below was sequenced from the same sample in a study of radiation and T cells in renal cell carcinoma. Here immunoSEQ multiplex PCR was the method, and the copy in TCRdb shows in-frame clones only, minus some. The top ten hold roughly 7% of the sample, which has over 55,000 clones, just over 75% seen once. Time point reported: blood 2 weeks post-SBRT. The treatment denotes: 15 Gy SBRT to primary tumor, nephrectomy 4 weeks later. Sequenced here: blood, sampled from a patient whose treatment included radiotherapy and nephrectomy. The source is a man aged 60 to 69 with renal cell carcinoma.

The chain couples TRBV27 to TRBJ1-5; D is perhaps TRBD1 (6 bases). The CDR3 totals 14 residues. Germline V gene lookup returns CDR1 MNHEY and CDR2 SMNVEV (reference sequence). V lost 3 bases, J lost 2 bases, and 8 bases lay in between. The CDR3 coding sequence is TGTGCCAGCAGTTTCAGGGGAGGCAATCAGCCCCAGCATTTT. It translates to CASSFRGGNQPQHF.

The table lists this clone with a few counts. The gene calls are TRBV7-2 and TRBJ1-4, with TRBD1 matching 10 bases. V shed 0 bases and J 6 bases; nucleotides not matched to a gene: 1. The CDR3 is 15 amino acids. Germline-derived CDR1 and CDR2 are SGHTA and FQGNSA. CDR3 sequence: CASSLATGGDEKLFF. For the CDR3, the DNA is TGTGCCAGCAGCTTAGCGACAGGGGGCGATGAAAAACTGTTTTTT.

J is TRBJ2-5 and V is TRBV30; TRBD2 aligns across 7 bases. The CDR3 is 14 residues long. J was trimmed by 5 bases and V by 7 bases; bases with no gene match: 13. Per germline, CDR1 GTSNPN and CDR2 SVGIG (reference sequence). The CDR3 reads CASTTPGRGETQYF. The CDR3 DNA is TGTGCCTCCACAACTCCCGGGCGGGGGGAGACCCAGTACTTC.

This clone was seen a few times. The chain links TRBV7-2 to TRBJ2-3; the D gene is possibly TRBD2 (6 bases). The length of the CDR3 is 19 residues. Germline CDR1 SGHTA, CDR2 FQGNSA. Trimming took off 1 base at V and 0 bases at J, with 20 bases between the two ends. The DNA of the CDR3 is TGTGCCAGCAGCTTAGATTTATGGGGGTCTAGCGTCAGCACAGATACGCAGTATTTT. The encoded protein is CASSLDLWGSSVSTDTQYF.

This chain joins TRBV7-9 and TRBJ1-6; D gene ambiguous. Trimming stripped 1 base from V and 7 bases from J, with 8 bases between. Germline V lookup: CDR1 SEHNR, CDR2 FQNEAQ (reference sequence). This CDR3 has 14 residues. CDR3 loop: CASSLESDNSPLHF. For the CDR3, the DNA is TGTGCCAGCAGCTTAGAGTCTGACAATTCACCCCTCCACTTT. Combining the CDR3 with reference TRBV7-9 and TRBJ1-6 gives the whole variable domain DTGVSQNPRHKITKRGQNVTFRCDPISEHNRLYWYRQTLGQGPEFLTYFQNEAQLEKSRLLSDRFSAERPKGSFSTLEIQRTEQGDSAMYLCASSLESDNSPLHFGNGTRLTVT.

The J gene is TRBJ1-5, the V gene TRBV6-5, with 9 bases aligning to TRBD1. CDR1 and CDR2 (germline): MNHEY, SVGAGI. This CDR3 is 14 amino acids long. V dropped 5 bases and J dropped 7; count of bases not matched to a gene: 6. The CDR3 region is CASSPDRGGQPQHF. CDR3 DNA: TGTGCCAGCAGTCCTGACAGGGGGGGACAGCCCCAGCATTTT.

The chain is built from TRBV5-1 and TRBJ1-1; maybe TRBD1 (5 bases). Between the trimmed V and J ends, which lost 4 bases and 1 base, there was a span of 8 bases. Germline CDR1 reads SGHRS; CDR2 reads YFSETQ. The CDR3 runs to 13 residues. CDR3 region: CASSLTENTEAFF. CDR3 nucleotide sequence: TGCGCCAGCAGCCTGACAGAGAACACTGAAGCTTTCTTT.

The chain joins TRBV30 to TRBJ1-3; TRBD1 is a possible D gene (6 bases). V lost 7 bases to trimming and J lost 2 bases, with 12 bases between them. The CDR3 contains 13 residues. Germline lookup yields CDR1 GTSNPN and CDR2 SVGIG (reference sequence). In nucleotides, the CDR3 is TGTGCCTACAAACAGGGAGCTGGAAACACCATATATTTT. Encoded protein: CAYKQGAGNTIYF.

The chain is built from TRBV27 and TRBJ2-7; a possible D gene is TRBD1 (5 bases). TRBJ2-5 explains the end of the DNA better; the J call may be wrong. Germline lookup yields CDR1 MNHEY and CDR2 SMNVEV (reference sequence). The CDR3 has 14 amino acids. The DNA of the CDR3 is TGTGCCAGCAGTCGGGCAGGGTACCAAGAGACCCAGTACTTC. It yields the protein CASSRAGYQETQYF.

The chain uses TRBV7-3 and TRBJ2-2; weak D call: TRBD1 (5 bases). This CDR3 has 15 amino acids. The V gene's germline CDR1 is SGHTA and CDR2 FQGTGA. The V and J ends lost 2 bases and 0 bases respectively, with 7 bases between them. CDR3 bases: TGTGCCAGCAGCTTAGGGGCTACGAACACCGGGGAGCTGTTTTTT. Translated, it gives CASSLGATNTGELFF. The whole variable domain, filled in from reference TRBV7-3 and TRBJ2-2, reads GAGVSQTPSNKVTEKGKYVELRCDPISGHTALYWYRQSLGQGPEFLIYFQGTGAADDSGLPNDRFFAVRPEGSVSTLKIQRTERGDSAVYLCASSLGATNTGELFFGEGSRLTVL.

This clone was recorded only once. J is TRBJ2-3 and V is TRBV7-2; no clear D gene. The CDR3 is 14 residues long. CDR1 and CDR2 from the germline V gene are SGHTA and FQGNSA. V was shortened by 5 bases and J by 0 bases, with 9 bases between the two germline ends. The CDR3: CASSIGPSTDTQYF. Here the CDR3 DNA reads TGTGCCAGCAGCATCGGTCCTAGCACAGATACGCAGTATTTT.

This rearrangement joins TRBV6-5 to TRBJ2-7; D uncertain. Trimming cost V 8 bases and J 4 bases, with 21 bases left between them. The CDR3 extends over 15 amino acids. The germline CDR1 and CDR2 sequences are MNHEY and SVGAGI. CDR3 nucleotide sequence: TGTGCCAGCCGCCCGCGTCTCCTCGAGCAGTACGAGCAGTACTTC. Its protein product is CASRPRLLEQYEQYF.

This clone was recorded at least ten times. The chain links TRBV2 to TRBJ1-5; tentatively, D is TRBD1 (5 bases). Germline CDR1 is SNHLY and CDR2 is FYNNEI. Deletions cut 7 bases from V and 1 base from J, with 11 bases between. The CDR3 loop spans 14 amino acids. CDR3 protein: CASTWGGSNQPQHF. In nucleotides, the CDR3 is TGTGCCAGCACCTGGGGGGGAAGCAATCAGCCCCAGCATTTT.